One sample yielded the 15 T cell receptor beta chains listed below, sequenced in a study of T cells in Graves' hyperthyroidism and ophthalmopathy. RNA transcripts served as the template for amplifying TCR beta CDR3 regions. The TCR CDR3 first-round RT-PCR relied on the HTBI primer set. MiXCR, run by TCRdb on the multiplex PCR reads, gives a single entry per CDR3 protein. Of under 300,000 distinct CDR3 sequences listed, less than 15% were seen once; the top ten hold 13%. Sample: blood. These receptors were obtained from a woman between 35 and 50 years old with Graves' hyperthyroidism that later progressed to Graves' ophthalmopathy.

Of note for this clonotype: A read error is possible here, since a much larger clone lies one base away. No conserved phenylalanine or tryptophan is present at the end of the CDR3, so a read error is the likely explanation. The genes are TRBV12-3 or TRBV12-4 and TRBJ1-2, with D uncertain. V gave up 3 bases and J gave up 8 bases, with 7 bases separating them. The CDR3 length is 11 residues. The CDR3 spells CASSFGWGYTL. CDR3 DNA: TGTGCCAGCAGTTTCGGGTGGGGCTACACCCTC.

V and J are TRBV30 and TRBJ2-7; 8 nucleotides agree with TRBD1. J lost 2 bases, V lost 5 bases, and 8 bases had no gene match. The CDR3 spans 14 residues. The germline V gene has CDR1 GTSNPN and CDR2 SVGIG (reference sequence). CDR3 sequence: CAWLATGVTYEQYF. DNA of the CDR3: TGTGCCTGGTTGGCGACAGGGGTAACCTACGAGCAGTACTTC.

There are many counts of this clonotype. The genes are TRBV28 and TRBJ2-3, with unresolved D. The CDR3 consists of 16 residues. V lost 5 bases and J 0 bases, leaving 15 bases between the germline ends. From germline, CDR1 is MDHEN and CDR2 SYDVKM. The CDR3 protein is CASSPWVVSSTDTQYF. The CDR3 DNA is TGTGCCAGCAGTCCCTGGGTCGTCTCTAGCACAGATACGCAGTATTTT.

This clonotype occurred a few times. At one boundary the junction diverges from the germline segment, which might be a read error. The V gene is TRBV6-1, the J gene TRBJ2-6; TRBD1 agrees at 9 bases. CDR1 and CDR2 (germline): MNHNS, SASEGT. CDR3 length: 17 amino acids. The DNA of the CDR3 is TGTGCCTGCAGCCGCGGGACAGGGCCCTCTGGGGCCAACGTCCTGACTTTC. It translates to CACSRGTGPSGANVLTF.

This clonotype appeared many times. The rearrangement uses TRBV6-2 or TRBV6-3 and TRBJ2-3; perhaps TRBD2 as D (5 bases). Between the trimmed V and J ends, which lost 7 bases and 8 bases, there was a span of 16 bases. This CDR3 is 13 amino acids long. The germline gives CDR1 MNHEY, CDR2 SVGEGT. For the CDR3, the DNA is TGTGCCAGCAAGTTTGCGGCCCGGGGTACGCAGTATTTT. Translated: CASKFAARGTQYF.

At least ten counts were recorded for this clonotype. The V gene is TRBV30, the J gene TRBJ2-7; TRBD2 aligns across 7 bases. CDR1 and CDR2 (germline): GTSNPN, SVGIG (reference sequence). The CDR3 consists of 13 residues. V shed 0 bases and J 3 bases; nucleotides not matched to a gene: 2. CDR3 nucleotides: TGTGCCTGGAGTGTTCGCGGGAGCTACGAGCAGTACTTC. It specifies CAWSVRGSYEQYF.

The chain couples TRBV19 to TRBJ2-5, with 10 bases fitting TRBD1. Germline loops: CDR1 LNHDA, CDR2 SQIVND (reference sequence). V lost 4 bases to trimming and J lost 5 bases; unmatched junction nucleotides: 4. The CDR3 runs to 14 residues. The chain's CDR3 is CASSRDRGLETQYF. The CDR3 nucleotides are TGTGCCAGTAGTAGAGACAGGGGGCTTGAGACCCAGTACTTC.

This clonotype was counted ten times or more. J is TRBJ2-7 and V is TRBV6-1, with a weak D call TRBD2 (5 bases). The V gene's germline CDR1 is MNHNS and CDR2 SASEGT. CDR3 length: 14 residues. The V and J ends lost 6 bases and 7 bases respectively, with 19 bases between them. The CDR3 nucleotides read TGTGCCAGCAGCCCCTTAGGGTCAGGAGGTGAGCAGTACTTC. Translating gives CASSPLGSGGEQYF.

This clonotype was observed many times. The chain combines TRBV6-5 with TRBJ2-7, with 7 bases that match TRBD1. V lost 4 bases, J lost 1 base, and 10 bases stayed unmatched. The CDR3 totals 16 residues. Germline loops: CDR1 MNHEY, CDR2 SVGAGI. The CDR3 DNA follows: TGTGCCAGCAGTTCTGGAGCAGGGACAGAGTCCTACGAGCAGTACTTC. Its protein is CASSSGAGTESYEQYF.

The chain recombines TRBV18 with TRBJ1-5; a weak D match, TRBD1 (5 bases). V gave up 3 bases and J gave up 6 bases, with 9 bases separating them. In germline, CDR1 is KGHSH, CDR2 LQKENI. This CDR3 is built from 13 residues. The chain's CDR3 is CASSPEGSQPQHF. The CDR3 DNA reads TGTGCCAGCTCACCTGAGGGGTCTCAGCCCCAGCATTTT.

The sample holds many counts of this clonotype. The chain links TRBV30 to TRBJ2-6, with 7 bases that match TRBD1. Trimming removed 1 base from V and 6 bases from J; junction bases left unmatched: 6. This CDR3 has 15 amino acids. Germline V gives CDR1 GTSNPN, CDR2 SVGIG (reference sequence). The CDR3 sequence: CAWSALGGEANVLTF. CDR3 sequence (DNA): TGTGCCTGGAGTGCTTTAGGGGGCGAGGCCAACGTCCTGACTTTC.

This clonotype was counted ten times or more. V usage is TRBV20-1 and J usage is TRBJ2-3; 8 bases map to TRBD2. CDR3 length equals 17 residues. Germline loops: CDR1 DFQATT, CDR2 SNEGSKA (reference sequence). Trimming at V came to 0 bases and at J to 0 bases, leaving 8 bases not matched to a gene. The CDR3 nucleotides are TGCAGTGCTAGAGATGTTCTAACTAGCGGAAGCACAGATACGCAGTATTTT. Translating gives CSARDVLTSGSTDTQYF.

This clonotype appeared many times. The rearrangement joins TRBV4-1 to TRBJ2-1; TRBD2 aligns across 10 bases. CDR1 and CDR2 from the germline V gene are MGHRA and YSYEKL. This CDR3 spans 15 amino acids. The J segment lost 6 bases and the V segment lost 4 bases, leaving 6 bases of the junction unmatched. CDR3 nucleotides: TGCGCCAGCAGCCTGCTAGCGGGAGCCAGCAATGAGCAGTTCTTC. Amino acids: CASSLLAGASNEQFF.

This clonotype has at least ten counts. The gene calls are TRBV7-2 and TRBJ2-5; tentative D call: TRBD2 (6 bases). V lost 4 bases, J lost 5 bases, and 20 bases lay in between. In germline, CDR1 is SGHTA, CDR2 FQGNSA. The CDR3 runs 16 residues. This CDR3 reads CASSSPGDSGLETQYF. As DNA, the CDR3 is TGTGCCAGCAGCTCCCCCGGGGATAGCGGCTTGGAGACCCAGTACTTC.

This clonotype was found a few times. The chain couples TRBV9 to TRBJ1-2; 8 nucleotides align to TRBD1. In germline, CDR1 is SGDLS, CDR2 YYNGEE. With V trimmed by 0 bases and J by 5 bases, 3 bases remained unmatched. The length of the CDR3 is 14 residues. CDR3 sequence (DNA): TGTGCCAGCAGCGTAGGCGGACAGGGATATGGCTACACCTTC. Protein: CASSVGGQGYGYTF.